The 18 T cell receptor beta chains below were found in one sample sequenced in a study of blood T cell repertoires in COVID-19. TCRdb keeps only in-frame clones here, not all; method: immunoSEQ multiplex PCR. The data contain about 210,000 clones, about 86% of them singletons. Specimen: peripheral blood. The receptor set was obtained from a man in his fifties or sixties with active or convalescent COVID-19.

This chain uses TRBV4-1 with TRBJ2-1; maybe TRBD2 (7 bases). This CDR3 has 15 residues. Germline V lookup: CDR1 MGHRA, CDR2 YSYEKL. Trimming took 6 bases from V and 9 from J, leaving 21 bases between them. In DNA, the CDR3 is TGCGCCAGCAGTCAAAAATGGGGGGCTAGCGGTGAGCAGTTCTTC. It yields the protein CASSQKWGASGEQFF.

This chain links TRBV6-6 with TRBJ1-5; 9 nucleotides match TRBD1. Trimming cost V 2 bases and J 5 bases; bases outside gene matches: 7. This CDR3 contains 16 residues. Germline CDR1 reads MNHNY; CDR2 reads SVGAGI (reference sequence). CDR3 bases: TGTGCCAGCAGTTACGGAACAGGGGGCAGTTATCAGCCCCAGCATTTT. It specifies CASSYGTGGSYQPQHF.

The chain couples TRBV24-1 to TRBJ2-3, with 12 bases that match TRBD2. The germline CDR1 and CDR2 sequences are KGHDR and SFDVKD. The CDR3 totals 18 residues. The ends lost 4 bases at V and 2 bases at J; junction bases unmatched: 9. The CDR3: CATSDLTSGRTLTDTQYF. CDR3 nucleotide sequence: TGTGCCACCAGTGACCTGACTAGCGGGAGAACTCTCACAGATACGCAGTATTTT.

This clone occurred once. CDR3 in DNA: TGTGCCTGGGACTGGGCGGCTAGCGGGGGGGCAGATACGCAGTATTTT. It codes for CAWDWAASGGADTQYF. The chain employs TRBV30 and TRBJ2-3, with 12 positions matching TRBD2. CDR1 is GTSNPN and CDR2 is SVGIG in the germline V gene (reference sequence). Trimming removed 5 bases from V and 4 bases from J; junction bases left unmatched: 10. CDR3 size: 16 residues.

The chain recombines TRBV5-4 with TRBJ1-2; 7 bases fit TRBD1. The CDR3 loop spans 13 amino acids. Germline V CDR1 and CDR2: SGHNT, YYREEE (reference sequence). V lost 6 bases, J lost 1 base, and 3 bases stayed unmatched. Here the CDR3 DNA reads TGTGCCAGCACCTGGGACAGTAACTATGGCTACACCTTC. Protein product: CASTWDSNYGYTF.

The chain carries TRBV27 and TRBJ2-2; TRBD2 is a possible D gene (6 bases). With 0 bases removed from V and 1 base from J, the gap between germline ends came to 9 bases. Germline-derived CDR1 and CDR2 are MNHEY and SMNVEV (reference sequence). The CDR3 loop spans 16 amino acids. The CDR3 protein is CASSLSVGGNTGELFF. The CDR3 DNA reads TGTGCCAGCAGTTTATCGGTCGGGGGGAACACCGGGGAGCTGTTTTTT.

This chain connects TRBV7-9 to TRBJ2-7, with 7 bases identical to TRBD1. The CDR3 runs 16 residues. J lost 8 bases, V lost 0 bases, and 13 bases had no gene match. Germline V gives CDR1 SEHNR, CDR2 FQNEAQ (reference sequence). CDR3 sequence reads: CASSLASGTEGWKQYF. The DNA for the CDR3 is TGTGCCAGCAGCTTAGCCTCCGGGACAGAGGGTTGGAAGCAGTACTTC.

This CDR3 is CASSPDRGNSPLHF. The CDR3 DNA sequence: TGTGCCAGCTCACCGGACAGGGGCAATTCACCCCTCCACTTT. V usage is TRBV18 and J usage is TRBJ1-6, with 9 bases aligning to TRBD1. With V trimmed by 3 bases and J by 7 bases, 1 base remained unmatched. Germline V gene lookup returns CDR1 KGHSH and CDR2 LQKENI. This CDR3 contains 14 residues.

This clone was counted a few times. The CDR3 spells CASSIGKGRTSSGANVLTF. The CDR3 DNA reads as TGTGCCAGTAGTATAGGGAAAGGGAGGACGAGCTCTGGGGCCAACGTCCTGACTTTC. The chain carries TRBV19 and TRBJ2-6; D possibly corresponds to TRBD2 (6 bases). Germline V gene lookup returns CDR1 LNHDA and CDR2 SQIVND (reference sequence). The V and J ends lost 1 base and 0 bases respectively, with 16 bases between them. The CDR3 has 19 amino acids.

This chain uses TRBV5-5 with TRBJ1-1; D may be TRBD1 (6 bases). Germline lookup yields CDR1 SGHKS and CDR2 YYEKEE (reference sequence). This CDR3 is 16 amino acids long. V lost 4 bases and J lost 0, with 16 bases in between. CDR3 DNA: TGTGCCAGCAGCCCTAAGGCGGGGGCTGTGAACACTGAAGCTTTCTTT. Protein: CASSPKAGAVNTEAFF.

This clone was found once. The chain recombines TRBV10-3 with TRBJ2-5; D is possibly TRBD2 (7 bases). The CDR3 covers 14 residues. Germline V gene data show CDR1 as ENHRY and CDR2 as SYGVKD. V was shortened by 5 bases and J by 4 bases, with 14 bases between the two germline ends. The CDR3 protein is CAISIGGGGETQYF. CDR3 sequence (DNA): TGTGCCATCAGTATTGGAGGGGGGGGAGAGACCCAGTACTTC.

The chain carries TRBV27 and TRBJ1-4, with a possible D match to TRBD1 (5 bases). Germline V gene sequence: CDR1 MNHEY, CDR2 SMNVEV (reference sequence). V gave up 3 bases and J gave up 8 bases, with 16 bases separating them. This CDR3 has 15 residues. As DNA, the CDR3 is TGTGCCAGCAGTTTGGGGCCGAGTCATGGCGAAAAACTGTTTTTT. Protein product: CASSLGPSHGEKLFF.

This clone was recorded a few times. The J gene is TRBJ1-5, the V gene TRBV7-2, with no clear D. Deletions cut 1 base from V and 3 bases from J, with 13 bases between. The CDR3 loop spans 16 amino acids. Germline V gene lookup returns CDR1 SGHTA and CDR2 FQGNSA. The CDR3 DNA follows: TGTGCCAGCAGCTTAGAAATTACAGCCTTCAATCAGCCCCAGCATTTT. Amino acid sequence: CASSLEITAFNQPQHF.

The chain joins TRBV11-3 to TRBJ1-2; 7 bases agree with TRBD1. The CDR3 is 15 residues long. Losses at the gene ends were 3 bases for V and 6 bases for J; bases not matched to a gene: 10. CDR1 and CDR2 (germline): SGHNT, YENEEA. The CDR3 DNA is TGTGCCAGCAGCTTCTACAGGGGAAGAGGAGATGGCTACACCTTC. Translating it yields CASSFYRGRGDGYTF.

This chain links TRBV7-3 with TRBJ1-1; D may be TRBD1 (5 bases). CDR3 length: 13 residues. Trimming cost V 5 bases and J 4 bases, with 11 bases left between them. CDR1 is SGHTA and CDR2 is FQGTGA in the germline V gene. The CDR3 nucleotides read TGTGCCAGCAGCGTATTCCAGGGCACTGAAGCTTTCTTT. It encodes CASSVFQGTEAFF. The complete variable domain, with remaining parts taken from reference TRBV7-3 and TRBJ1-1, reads GAGVSQTPSNKVTEKGKYVELRCDPISGHTALYWYRQSLGQGPEFLIYFQGTGAADDSGLPNDRFFAVRPEGSVSTLKIQRTERGDSAVYLCASSVFQGTEAFFGQGTRLTVV.

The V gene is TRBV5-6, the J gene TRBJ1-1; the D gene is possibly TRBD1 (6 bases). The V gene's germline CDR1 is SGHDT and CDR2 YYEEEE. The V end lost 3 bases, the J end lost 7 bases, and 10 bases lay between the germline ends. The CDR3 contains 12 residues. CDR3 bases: TGTGCCAGCAGCTCAGGACAGATTGAAGCTTTCTTT. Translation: CASSSGQIEAFF.

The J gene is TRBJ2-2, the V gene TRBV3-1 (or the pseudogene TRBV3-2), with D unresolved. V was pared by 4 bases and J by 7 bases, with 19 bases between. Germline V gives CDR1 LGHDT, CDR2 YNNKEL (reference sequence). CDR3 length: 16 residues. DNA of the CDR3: TGTGCCAGCAGCCGCCTAAACGGAAGGAGTGGCGGGGAGCTGTTTTTT. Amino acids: CASSRLNGRSGGELFF.

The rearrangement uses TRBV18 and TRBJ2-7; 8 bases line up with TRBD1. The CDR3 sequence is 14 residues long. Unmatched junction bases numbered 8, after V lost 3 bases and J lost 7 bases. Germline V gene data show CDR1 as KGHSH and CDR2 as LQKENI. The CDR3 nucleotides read TGTGCCAGCTCACCCGGGACAGGTGAACGGGAGCAGTACTTC. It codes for CASSPGTGEREQYF.